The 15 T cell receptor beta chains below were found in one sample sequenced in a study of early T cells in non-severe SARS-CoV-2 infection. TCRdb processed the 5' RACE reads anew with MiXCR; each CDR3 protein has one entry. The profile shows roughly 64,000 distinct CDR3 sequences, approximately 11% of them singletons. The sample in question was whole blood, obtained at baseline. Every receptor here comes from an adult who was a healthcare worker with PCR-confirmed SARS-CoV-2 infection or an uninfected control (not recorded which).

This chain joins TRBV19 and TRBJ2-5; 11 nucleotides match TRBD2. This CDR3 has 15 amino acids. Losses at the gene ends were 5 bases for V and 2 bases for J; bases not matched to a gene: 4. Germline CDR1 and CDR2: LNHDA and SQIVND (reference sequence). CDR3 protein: CASSVSGGVQETQYF. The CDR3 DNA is TGTGCCAGTAGTGTTAGCGGGGGGGTACAAGAGACCCAGTACTTC. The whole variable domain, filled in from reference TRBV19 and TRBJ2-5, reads DGGITQSPKYLFRKEGQNVTLSCEQNLNHDAMYWYRQDPGQGLRLIYYSQIVNDFQKGDIAEGYSVSREKKESFPLTVTSAQKNPTAFYLCASSVSGGVQETQYFGPGTRLLVL.

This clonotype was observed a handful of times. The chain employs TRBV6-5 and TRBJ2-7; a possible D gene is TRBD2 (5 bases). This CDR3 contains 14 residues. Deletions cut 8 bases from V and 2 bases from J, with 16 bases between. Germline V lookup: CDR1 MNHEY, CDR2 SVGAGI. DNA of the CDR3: TGTGCCAGCCGATCCTCGAGCGGCACCTACGAGCAGTACTTC. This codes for CASRSSSGTYEQYF.

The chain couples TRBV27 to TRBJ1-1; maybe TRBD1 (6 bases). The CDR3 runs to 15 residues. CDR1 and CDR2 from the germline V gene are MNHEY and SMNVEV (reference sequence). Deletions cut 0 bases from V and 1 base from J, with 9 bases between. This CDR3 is CASSLSPTGNTEAFF. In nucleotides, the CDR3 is TGTGCCAGCAGTTTATCCCCGACAGGGAACACTGAAGCTTTCTTT.

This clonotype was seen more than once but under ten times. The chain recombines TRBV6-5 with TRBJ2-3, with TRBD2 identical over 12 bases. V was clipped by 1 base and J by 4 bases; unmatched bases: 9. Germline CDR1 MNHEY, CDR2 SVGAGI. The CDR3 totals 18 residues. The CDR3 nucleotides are TGTGCCAGCAGTTACTGGGGAACTAGCGGGGGGACGCCAGATACGCAGTATTTT. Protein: CASSYWGTSGGTPDTQYF.

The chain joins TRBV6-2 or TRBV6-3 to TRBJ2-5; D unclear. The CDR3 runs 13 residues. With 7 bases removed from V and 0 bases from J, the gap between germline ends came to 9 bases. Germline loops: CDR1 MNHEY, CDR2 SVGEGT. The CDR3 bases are TGTGCCAGCAATCTTTTGTACCAAGAGACCCAGTACTTC. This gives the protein CASNLLYQETQYF.

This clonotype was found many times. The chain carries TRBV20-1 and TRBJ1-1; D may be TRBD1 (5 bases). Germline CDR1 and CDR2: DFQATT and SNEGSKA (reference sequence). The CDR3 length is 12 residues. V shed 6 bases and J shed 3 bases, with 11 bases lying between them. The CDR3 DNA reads TGCAGTGCCCGACCGGGGGACACTGAAGCTTTCTTT. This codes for CSARPGDTEAFF.

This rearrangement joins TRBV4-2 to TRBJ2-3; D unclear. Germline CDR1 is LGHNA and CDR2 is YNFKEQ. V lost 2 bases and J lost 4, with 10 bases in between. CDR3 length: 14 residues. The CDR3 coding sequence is TGTGCCAGCAGCCAAAGGCTAGGACCAGATACGCAGTATTTT. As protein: CASSQRLGPDTQYF.

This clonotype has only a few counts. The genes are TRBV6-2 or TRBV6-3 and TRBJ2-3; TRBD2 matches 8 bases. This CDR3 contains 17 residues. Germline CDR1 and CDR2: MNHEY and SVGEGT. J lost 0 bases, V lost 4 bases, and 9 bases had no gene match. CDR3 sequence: CASSSFYGGASTDTQYF. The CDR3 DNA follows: TGTGCCAGCAGTTCTTTTTACGGGGGGGCAAGCACAGATACGCAGTATTTT.

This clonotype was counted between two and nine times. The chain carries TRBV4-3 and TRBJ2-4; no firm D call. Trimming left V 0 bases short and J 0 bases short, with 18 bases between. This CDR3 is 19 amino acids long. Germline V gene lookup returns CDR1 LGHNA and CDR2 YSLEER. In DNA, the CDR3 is TGCGCCAGCAGCCAAGATGTCGGTACCCGTACCCTAGCCAAAAACATTCAGTACTTC. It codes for CASSQDVGTRTLAKNIQYF.

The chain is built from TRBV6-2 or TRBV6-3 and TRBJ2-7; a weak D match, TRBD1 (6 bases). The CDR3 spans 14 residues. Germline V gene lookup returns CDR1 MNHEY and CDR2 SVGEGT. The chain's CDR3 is CATGGGLPTYEQYF. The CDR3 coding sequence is TGTGCGACTGGTGGGGGCCTCCCCACCTACGAGCAGTACTTC.

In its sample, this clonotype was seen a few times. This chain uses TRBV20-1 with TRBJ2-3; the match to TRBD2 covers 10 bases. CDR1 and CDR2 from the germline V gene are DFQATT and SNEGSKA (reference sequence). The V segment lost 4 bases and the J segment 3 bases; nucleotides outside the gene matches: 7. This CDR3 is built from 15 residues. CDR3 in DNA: TGCAGTGCTACTGAACTAGCGGGGCGGACAGATACGCAGTATTTT. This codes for CSATELAGRTDTQYF.

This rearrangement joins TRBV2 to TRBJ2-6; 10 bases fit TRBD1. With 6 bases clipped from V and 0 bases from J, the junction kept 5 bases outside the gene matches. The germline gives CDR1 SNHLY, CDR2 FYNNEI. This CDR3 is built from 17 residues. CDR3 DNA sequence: TGTGCCAGCAGATGGACAGGGGGGGCCTCTGGGGCCAACGTCCTGACTTTC. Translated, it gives CASRWTGGASGANVLTF.

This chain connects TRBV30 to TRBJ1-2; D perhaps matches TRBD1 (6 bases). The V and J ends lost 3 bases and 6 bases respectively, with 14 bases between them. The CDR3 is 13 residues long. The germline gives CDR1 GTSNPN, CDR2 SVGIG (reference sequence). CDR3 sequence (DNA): TGTGCCTGGAGGGAACAGGGTGACCATGGCTACACCTTC. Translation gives CAWREQGDHGYTF.

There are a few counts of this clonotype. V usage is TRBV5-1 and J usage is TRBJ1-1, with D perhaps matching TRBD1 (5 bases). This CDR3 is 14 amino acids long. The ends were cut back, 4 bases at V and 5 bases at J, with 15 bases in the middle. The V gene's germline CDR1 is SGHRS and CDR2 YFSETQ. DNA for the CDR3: TGCGCCAGCAGCCAGACAGTGAAAGGGACTGAAGCTTTCTTT. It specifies CASSQTVKGTEAFF.

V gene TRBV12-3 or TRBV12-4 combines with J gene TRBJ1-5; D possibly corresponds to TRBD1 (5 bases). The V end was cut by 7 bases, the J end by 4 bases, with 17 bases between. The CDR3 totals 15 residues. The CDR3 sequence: CASTRGERVNQPQHF. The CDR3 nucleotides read TGTGCCAGCACCCGGGGGGAGAGGGTAAATCAGCCCCAGCATTTT.